The 23 T cell receptor beta chains given below trace back to one sample, sequenced in a study of shared clonotypes between healthy human individuals. The protocol was immunoSEQ multiplex PCR, while the TCRdb copy is restricted to in-frame clones and leaves out a portion. The table shows roughly 200,000 clones, with approximately 62% occurring only once. The sequenced sample was memory CD4+ T cells sorted from blood. Subset given: CD45RA-negative fraction. The source of these receptors is a man aged 25 to 45 in good health.

This chain links TRBV27 with TRBJ2-7, with D tentatively TRBD2 (6 bases). CDR1 is MNHEY and CDR2 is SMNVEV in the germline V gene (reference sequence). With 2 bases removed from V and 5 bases from J, the gap between germline ends came to 10 bases. CDR3 size: 13 residues. The CDR3 region has the DNA TGTGCCAGCAGTTTACTTCGGGGGAACGAGCAGTACTTC. It translates to CASSLLRGNEQYF.

This clone was counted a few times. CDR3 bases: TGTGCCAGCAGTTCGACAATCTACTACACCTTC. Protein product: CASSSTIYYTF. V is TRBV28 and J is TRBJ1-2; D gene unclear. V dropped 4 bases and J dropped 10 bases, with 10 bases sitting between them. Germline V gene sequence: CDR1 MDHEN, CDR2 SYDVKM. CDR3 size: 11 residues.

On this clone: This CDR3 is also generated by other DNA sequences in the sample. The rearrangement joins TRBV5-8 to TRBJ2-5, with 8 bases aligning to TRBD1. Losses at the gene ends were 0 bases for V and 4 bases for J; bases not matched to a gene: 2. The CDR3 has 14 amino acids. Germline CDR1 SGHTS, CDR2 YDEGEE. This CDR3 reads CASSLGTGRETQYF. The CDR3 bases are TGTGCCAGCAGCTTGGGGACAGGGCGAGAGACCCAGTACTTC.

This chain connects TRBV4-2 to TRBJ2-7, with 7 bases identical to TRBD2. Trimming at V came to 8 bases and at J to 4 bases, leaving 8 bases not matched to a gene. CDR1 is LGHNA and CDR2 is YNFKEQ in the germline V gene. The CDR3 contains 13 residues. The CDR3 region has the DNA TGTGCCAGCTCATTAGCGGGTGATTACGAGCAGTACTTC. Residues: CASSLAGDYEQYF.

The genes are TRBV5-1 and TRBJ2-2, with 8 bases aligning to TRBD2. Germline values: CDR1 SGHRS, CDR2 YFSETQ. The CDR3 consists of 18 residues. The V segment lost 4 bases and the J segment 0 bases; nucleotides outside the gene matches: 11. For the CDR3, the DNA is TGCGCCAGCAGCCCAAAATCAACAGCGGGAGCGAACACCGGGGAGCTGTTTTTT. The encoded protein is CASSPKSTAGANTGELFF.

V and J are TRBV7-9 and TRBJ2-7; D remains ambiguous. The CDR3 loop spans 10 amino acids. Germline V CDR1 and CDR2: SEHNR, FQNEAQ (reference sequence). Trimming removed 5 bases from V and 6 bases from J, with 5 bases in between. DNA for the CDR3: TGTGCCAGCAGCCGACTCGAGCAGTACTTC. Amino acid sequence: CASSRLEQYF.

The chain combines TRBV18 with TRBJ2-7, with 8 bases identical to TRBD1. Germline CDR1 and CDR2: KGHSH and LQKENI. This CDR3 is built from 11 residues. With 8 bases clipped from V and 6 bases from J, the junction kept 3 bases outside the gene matches. CDR3 protein: CASEDRGEQYF. The DNA for the CDR3 is TGTGCCAGCGAAGACAGGGGCGAGCAGTACTTC.

The gene calls are TRBV19 and TRBJ2-4, with 14 nucleotides matching TRBD2. The CDR3 loop spans 18 amino acids. Germline CDR1 reads LNHDA; CDR2 reads SQIVND (reference sequence). Trimming removed 6 bases from V and 0 bases from J; junction bases left unmatched: 7. The CDR3 DNA reads as TGTGCCAGTAGCACCGGACTAGCGGGAGGTCTAGCCAAAAACATTCAGTACTTC. Translation: CASSTGLAGGLAKNIQYF.

The chain has TRBV10-3 and TRBJ2-3; 13 bases are shared with TRBD2. Unmatched junction bases numbered 5, after V lost 7 bases and J lost 4 bases. CDR3 length: 15 amino acids. Germline V gene lookup returns CDR1 ENHRY and CDR2 SYGVKD. The CDR3, as DNA: TGTGCCATCATTAAACTAGCGGGAGGGCCAGATACGCAGTATTTT. Its translation is CAIIKLAGGPDTQYF.

The rearrangement joins TRBV7-2 to TRBJ2-2; a weak D match, TRBD1 (6 bases). CDR3 length: 13 amino acids. Germline-derived CDR1 and CDR2 are SGHTA and FQGNSA. Trimming pared 6 bases from V and 4 bases from J, leaving 9 bases between. The CDR3 bases are TGTGCCAGCAGTTCAGGGGTCACCGGGGAGCTGTTTTTT. Translated, it gives CASSSGVTGELFF. Looking up the rest from reference TRBV7-2 and TRBJ2-2 gives the full variable domain: GAGVSQSPSNKVTEKGKDVELRCDPISGHTALYWYRQSLGQGLEFLIYFQGNSAPDKSGLPSDRFSAERTGGSVSTLTIQRTQQEDSAVYLCASSSGVTGELFFGEGSRLTVL.

As DNA, the CDR3 is TGTGCCAGCAGTGAAGAGGGTGCCAAAAACATTCAGTACTTC. This sequence encodes CASSEEGAKNIQYF. The chain carries TRBV6-1 and TRBJ2-4; unclear D gene. The CDR3 is 14 residues long. Trimming cost V 1 base and J 1 base, with 5 bases left between them. Germline V lookup: CDR1 MNHNS, CDR2 SASEGT.

The chain links TRBV11-2 to TRBJ2-7; D could derive from TRBD1 or TRBD2 (5 bases each). The germline V gene encodes CDR1 SGHAT and CDR2 FQNNGV. This CDR3 has 18 residues. Trimming left V 4 bases short and J 3 bases short, with 25 bases between. In DNA, the CDR3 is TGTGCCAGCAGCTCTATTAGTCGGGGCCGGGGTGACGGCTACGAGCAGTACTTC. Amino acid sequence: CASSSISRGRGDGYEQYF.

The chain joins TRBV19 to TRBJ2-7; 7 nucleotides agree with TRBD1. The V gene end was trimmed by 1 base and the J gene end by 1 base; junction bases not matched to a gene: 7. This CDR3 comprises 16 residues. Germline CDR1 is LNHDA and CDR2 is SQIVND (reference sequence). CDR3 sequence (DNA): TGTGCCAGTAGTATAGGGGACAGCCGAAATTCCTACGAGCAGTACTTC. Its translation: CASSIGDSRNSYEQYF.

In this sample, this clone turned up many times. The chain has TRBV5-1 and TRBJ2-1; 9 bases align to TRBD1. Looked up from germline, CDR1 is SGHRS and CDR2 is YFSETQ. CDR3 length equals 15 residues. Trimming took 4 bases from V and 3 from J; bases not matched to a gene: 5. CDR3 nucleotides: TGCGCCAGCAGCGCCGGACAGGGGTACTACAATGAGCAGTTCTTC. Translated: CASSAGQGYYNEQFF.

DNA of the CDR3: TGTGCCAGCAGCGAGCTAGCGCAGAGCACAGATACGCAGTATTTT. Protein: CASSELAQSTDTQYF. This chain uses TRBV2 with TRBJ2-3; weak D call: TRBD2 (6 bases). CDR1 SNHLY and CDR2 FYNNEI come from the germline V gene. This CDR3 is built from 15 residues. V was cut by 6 bases and J by 0 bases, with 13 bases left in between.

The rearrangement joins TRBV6-5 to TRBJ2-7; no firm D call. The germline gives CDR1 MNHEY, CDR2 SVGAGI. Trimming took off 0 bases at V and 1 base at J, with 7 bases between the two ends. This CDR3 region has 14 residues. CDR3 amino acids: CASSYSGSSYEQYF. CDR3 coding DNA: TGTGCCAGCAGTTACTCGGGCAGTTCCTACGAGCAGTACTTC.

The chain employs TRBV15 and TRBJ2-3; the match to TRBD2 covers 8 bases. CDR1 and CDR2 from the germline V gene are LNHNV and YYDKDF (reference sequence). This CDR3 contains 14 residues. V lost 5 bases and J lost 3; bases outside the gene matches: 4. The CDR3: CATSRSGSTDTQYF. DNA for the CDR3: TGTGCCACCAGCCGAAGCGGGAGTACAGATACGCAGTATTTT.

The chain uses TRBV7-2 and TRBJ2-1, with 7 bases fitting TRBD2. Trimming took 3 bases from V and 2 from J; bases not matched to a gene: 4. The CDR3 runs to 15 residues. Germline assignment: CDR1 SGHTA and CDR2 FQGNSA. The CDR3 reads CASSFSSGAYNEQFF. For the CDR3, the DNA is TGTGCCAGCAGCTTTTCGAGCGGGGCCTACAATGAGCAGTTCTTC.

The J gene is TRBJ1-3, the V gene TRBV6-5; a weak D match, TRBD1 (5 bases). CDR1 is MNHEY and CDR2 is SVGAGI in the germline V gene. Trimming stripped 0 bases from V and 0 bases from J, with 9 bases between. This CDR3 comprises 16 residues. The CDR3: CASSYSRGSSGNTIYF. CDR3 nucleotide sequence: TGTGCCAGCAGTTACTCGCGGGGGAGCTCTGGAAACACCATATATTTT.

The chain's CDR3 is CASSASPRSSGNTIYF. As DNA, the CDR3 is TGTGCCAGCAGCGCCTCCCCCAGGAGCTCTGGAAACACCATATATTTT. The chain has TRBV9 and TRBJ1-3; D is unclear. Per germline, CDR1 SGDLS and CDR2 YYNGEE. V was pared by 3 bases and J by 0 bases, with 13 bases between. The CDR3 has 16 amino acids.

The chain combines TRBV6-1 with TRBJ1-5; D possibly corresponds to TRBD1 (6 bases). Trimming shortened V by 2 bases and J by 4 bases, and 12 bases separated the two germline ends. Germline loops: CDR1 MNHNS, CDR2 SASEGT. The CDR3 runs to 15 residues. This chain's CDR3 is CASSEYWGQNQPQHF. The CDR3 DNA sequence: TGTGCCAGCAGTGAATATTGGGGGCAAAATCAGCCCCAGCATTTT.

This clone was counted a few times. The V gene is TRBV18, the J gene TRBJ2-1; 9 bases fit TRBD1. Trimming at V came to 4 bases and at J to 8 bases, leaving 9 bases not matched to a gene. CDR3 size: 15 residues. Per the germline V gene, CDR1 is KGHSH and CDR2 is LQKENI. Here the CDR3 DNA reads TGTGCCAGCTCACGGGGGACAGGGACCTGGGATGAGCAGTTCTTC. It yields the protein CASSRGTGTWDEQFF. The whole variable domain, remainder taken from reference TRBV18 and TRBJ2-1, is NAGVMQNPRHLVRRRGQEARLRCSPMKGHSHVYWYRQLPEEGLKFMVYLQKENIIDESGMPKERFSAEFPKEGPSILRIQQVVRGDSAAYFCASSRGTGTWDEQFFGPGTRLTVL.

This clone was recorded only once. This rearrangement joins TRBV4-1 to TRBJ2-1; the match to TRBD2 covers 14 bases. This CDR3 contains 18 residues. Per germline, CDR1 MGHRA and CDR2 YSYEKL. Unmatched junction bases numbered 13, after V lost 3 bases and J lost 9 bases. The CDR3 bases are TGCGCCAGCAGCCAGGGACTAGCGGGAGTGGGACCTAGGGGTGAGCAGTTCTTC. Translating gives CASSQGLAGVGPRGEQFF.